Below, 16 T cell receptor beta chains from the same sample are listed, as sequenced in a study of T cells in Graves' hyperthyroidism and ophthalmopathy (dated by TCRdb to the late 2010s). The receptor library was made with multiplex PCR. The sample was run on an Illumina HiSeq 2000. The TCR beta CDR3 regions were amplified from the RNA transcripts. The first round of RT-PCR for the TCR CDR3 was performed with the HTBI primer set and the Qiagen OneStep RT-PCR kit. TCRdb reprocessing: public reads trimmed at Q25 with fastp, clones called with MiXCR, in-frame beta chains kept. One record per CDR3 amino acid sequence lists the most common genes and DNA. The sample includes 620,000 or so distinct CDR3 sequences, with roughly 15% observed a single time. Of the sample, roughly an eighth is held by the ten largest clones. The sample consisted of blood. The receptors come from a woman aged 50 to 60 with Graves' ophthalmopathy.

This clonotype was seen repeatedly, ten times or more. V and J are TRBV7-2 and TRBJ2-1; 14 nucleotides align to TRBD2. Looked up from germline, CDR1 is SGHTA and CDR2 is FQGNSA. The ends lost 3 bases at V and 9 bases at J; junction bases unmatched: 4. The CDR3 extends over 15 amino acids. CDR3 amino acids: CASSLLGLAGGEQFF. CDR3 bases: TGTGCCAGCAGCTTGCTAGGACTAGCGGGAGGTGAGCAGTTCTTC. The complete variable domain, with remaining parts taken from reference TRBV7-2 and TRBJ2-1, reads GAGVSQSPSNKVTEKGKDVELRCDPISGHTALYWYRQSLGQGLEFLIYFQGNSAPDKSGLPSDRFSAERTGGSVSTLTIQRTQQEDSAVYLCASSLLGLAGGEQFFGPGTRLTVL.

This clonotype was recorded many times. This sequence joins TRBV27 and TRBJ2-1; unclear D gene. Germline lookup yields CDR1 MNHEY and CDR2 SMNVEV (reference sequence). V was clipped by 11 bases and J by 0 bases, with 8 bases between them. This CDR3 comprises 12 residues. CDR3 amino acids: CAAISSYNEQFF. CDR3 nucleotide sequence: TGTGCCGCTATAAGCTCCTACAATGAGCAGTTCTTC.

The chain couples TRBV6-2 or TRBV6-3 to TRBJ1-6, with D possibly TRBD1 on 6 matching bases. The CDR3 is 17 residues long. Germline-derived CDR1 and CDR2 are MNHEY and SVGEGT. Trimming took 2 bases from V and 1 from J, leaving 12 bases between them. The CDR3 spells CASSYAGGASYNSPLHF. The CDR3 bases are TGTGCCAGCAGTTACGCCGGGGGGGCATCCTATAATTCACCCCTCCACTTT.

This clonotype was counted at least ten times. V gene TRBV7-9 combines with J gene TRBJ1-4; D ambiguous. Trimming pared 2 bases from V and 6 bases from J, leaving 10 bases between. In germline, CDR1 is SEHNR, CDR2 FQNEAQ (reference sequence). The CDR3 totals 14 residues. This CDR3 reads CASSLSGSDEKLFF. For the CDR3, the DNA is TGTGCCAGCAGCTTAAGTGGATCGGATGAAAAACTGTTTTTT.

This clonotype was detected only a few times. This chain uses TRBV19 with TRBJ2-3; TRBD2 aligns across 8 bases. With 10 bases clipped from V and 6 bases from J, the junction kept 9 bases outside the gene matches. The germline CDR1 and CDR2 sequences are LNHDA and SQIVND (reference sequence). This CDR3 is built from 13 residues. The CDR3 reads CATAGSGSDTQYF. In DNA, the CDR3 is TGTGCCACCGCGGGGAGCGGGAGTGATACGCAGTATTTT.

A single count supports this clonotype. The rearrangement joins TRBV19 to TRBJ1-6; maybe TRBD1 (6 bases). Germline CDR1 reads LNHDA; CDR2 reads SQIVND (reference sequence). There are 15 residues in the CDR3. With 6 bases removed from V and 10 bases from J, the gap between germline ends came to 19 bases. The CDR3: CASRVTGLADSPLHF. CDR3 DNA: TGTGCCAGTAGAGTGACAGGACTGGCGGACTCACCCCTCCACTTT.

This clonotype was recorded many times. CDR3 in amino acids: CASSRAPLVTQYF. For the CDR3, the DNA is TGTGCCAGCAGCAGGGCCCCTTTGGTGACCCAGTACTTC. This chain connects TRBV11-2 to TRBJ2-5; no definite D call. This CDR3 has 13 amino acids. Trimming took off 5 bases at V and 7 bases at J, with 14 bases between the two ends. The germline V gene has CDR1 SGHAT and CDR2 FQNNGV. The whole variable domain, remainder taken from reference TRBV11-2 and TRBJ2-5, is EAGVAQSPRYKIIEKRQSVAFWCNPISGHATLYWYQQILGQGPKLLIQFQNNGVVDDSQLPKDRFSAERLKGVDSTLKIQPAKLEDSAVYLCASSRAPLVTQYFGPGTRLLVL.

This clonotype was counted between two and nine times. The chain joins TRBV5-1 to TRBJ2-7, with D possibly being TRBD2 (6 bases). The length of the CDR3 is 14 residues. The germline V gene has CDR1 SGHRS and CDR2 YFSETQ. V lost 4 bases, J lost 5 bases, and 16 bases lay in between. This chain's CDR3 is CASSPSGGGNEQYF. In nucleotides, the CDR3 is TGCGCCAGCAGCCCCTCGGGCGGCGGGAACGAGCAGTACTTC.

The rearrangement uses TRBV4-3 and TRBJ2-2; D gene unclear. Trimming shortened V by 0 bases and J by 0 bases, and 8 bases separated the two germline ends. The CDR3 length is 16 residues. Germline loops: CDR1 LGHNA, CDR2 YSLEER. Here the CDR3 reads CASSQDILTNTGELFF. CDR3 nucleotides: TGCGCCAGCAGCCAAGATATCCTAACGAACACCGGGGAGCTGTTTTTT.

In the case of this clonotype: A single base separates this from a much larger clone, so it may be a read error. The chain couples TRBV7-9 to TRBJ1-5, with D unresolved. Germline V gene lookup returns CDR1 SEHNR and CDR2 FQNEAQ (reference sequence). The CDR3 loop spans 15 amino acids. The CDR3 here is CASSLGFGSSQPQHF. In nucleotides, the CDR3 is TGTGCCAGCAGCTTAGGTTTCGGCAGCAGTCAGCCCCAGCATTTT.

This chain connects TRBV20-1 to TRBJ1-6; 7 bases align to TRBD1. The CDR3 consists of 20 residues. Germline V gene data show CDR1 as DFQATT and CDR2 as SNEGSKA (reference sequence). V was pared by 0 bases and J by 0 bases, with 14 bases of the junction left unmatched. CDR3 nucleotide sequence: TGCAGTGCTAGAGATCTCGGGACAGCTAGCGTAAGCTCCTATAATTCACCCCTCCACTTT. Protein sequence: CSARDLGTASVSSYNSPLHF.

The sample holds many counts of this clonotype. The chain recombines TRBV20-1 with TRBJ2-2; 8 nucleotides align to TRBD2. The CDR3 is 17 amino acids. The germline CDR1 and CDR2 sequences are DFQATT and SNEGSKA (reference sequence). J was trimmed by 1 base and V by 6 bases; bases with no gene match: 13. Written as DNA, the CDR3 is TGCAGTGCCGCACCTCCAGTCGGGAGGGAGAACACCGGGGAGCTGTTTTTT. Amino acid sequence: CSAAPPVGRENTGELFF.

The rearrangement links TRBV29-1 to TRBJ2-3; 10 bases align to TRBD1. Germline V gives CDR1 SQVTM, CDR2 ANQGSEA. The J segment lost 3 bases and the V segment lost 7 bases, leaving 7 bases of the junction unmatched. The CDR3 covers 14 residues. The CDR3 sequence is CSAYGTGVTDTQYF. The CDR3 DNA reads TGCAGCGCCTACGGGACAGGGGTTACAGATACGCAGTATTTT.

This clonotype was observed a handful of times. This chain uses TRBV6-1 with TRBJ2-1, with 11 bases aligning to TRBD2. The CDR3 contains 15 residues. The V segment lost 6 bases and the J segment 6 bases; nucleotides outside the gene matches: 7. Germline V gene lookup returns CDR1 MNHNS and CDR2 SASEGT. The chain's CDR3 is CASRRGTSGSNEQFF. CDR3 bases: TGTGCCAGCAGGAGAGGGACTAGCGGATCCAATGAGCAGTTCTTC.

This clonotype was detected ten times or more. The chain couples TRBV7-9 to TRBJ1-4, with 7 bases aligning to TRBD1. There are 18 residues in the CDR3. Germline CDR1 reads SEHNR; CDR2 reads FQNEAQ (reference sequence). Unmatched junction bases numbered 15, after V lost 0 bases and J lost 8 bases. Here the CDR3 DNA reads TGTGCCAGCAGCTTAGCAGGGACAGTAACTATAGTTGAGGAAAAACTGTTTTTT. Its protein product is CASSLAGTVTIVEEKLFF.

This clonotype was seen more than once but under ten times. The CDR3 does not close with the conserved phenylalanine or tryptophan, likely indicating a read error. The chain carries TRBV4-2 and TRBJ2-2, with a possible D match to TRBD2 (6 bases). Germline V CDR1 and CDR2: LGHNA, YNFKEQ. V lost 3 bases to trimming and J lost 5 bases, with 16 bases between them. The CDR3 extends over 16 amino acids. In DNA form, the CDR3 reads TGTGCCAGCAGCCAGTTCGTCGGGCGGGGTACCGGGGAGCTGTTTCTT. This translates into CASSQFVGRGTGELFL.